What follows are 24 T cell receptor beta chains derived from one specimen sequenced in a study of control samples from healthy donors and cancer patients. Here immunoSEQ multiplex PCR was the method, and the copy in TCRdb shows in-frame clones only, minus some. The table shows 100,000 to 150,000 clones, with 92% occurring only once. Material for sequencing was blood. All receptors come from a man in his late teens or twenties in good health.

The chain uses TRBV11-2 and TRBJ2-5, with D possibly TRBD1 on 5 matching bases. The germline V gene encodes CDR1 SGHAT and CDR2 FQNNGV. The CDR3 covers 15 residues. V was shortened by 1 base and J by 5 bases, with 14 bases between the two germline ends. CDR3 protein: CASSLVGAGWETQYF. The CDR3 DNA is TGTGCCAGCAGCTTAGTGGGTGCAGGGTGGGAGACCCAGTACTTC. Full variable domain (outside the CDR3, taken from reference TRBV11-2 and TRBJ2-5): EAGVAQSPRYKIIEKRQSVAFWCNPISGHATLYWYQQILGQGPKLLIQFQNNGVVDDSQLPKDRFSAERLKGVDSTLKIQPAKLEDSAVYLCASSLVGAGWETQYFGPGTRLLVL.

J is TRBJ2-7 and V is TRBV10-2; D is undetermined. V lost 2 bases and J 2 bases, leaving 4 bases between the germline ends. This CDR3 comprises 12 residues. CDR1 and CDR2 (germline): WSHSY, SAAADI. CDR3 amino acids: CASSELTYEQYF. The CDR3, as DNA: TGCGCCAGCAGTGAGCTTACCTACGAGCAGTACTTC.

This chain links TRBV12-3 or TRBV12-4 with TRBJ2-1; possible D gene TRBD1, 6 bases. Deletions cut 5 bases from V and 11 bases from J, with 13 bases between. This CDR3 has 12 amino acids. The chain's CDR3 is CASSPGTGKQFF. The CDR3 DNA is TGTGCCAGCAGTCCGGGTACAGGGAAGCAGTTCTTC.

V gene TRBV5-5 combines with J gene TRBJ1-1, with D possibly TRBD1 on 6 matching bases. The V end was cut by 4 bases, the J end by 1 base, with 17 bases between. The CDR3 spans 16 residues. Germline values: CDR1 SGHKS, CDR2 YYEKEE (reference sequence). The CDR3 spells CASSREIYRENTEAFF. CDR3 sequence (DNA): TGTGCCAGCAGCCGAGAAATTTACAGGGAGAACACTGAAGCTTTCTTT. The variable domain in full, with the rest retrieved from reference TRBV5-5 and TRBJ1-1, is DAGVTQSPTHLIKTRGQQVTLRCSPISGHKSVSWYQQVLGQGPQFIFQYYEKEERGRGNFPDRFSARQFPNYSSELNVNALLLGDSALYLCASSREIYRENTEAFFGQGTRLTVV.

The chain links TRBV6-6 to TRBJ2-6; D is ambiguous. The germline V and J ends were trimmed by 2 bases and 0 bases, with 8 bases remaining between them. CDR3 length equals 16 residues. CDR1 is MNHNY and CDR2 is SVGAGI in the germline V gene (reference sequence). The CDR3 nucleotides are TGTGCCAGCAGTTACAGGGCAAACTCTGGGGCCAACGTCCTGACTTTC. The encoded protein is CASSYRANSGANVLTF.

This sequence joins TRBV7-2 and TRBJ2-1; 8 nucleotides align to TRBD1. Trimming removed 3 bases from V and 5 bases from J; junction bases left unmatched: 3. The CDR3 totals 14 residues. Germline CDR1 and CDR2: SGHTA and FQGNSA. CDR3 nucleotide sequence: TGTGCCAGCAGCTTTCAACAGGGGGACAATGAGCAGTTCTTC. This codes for CASSFQQGDNEQFF.

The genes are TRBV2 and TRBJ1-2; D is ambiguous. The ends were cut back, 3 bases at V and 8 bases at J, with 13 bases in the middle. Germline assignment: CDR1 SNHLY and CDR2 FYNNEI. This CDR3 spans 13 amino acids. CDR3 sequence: CASSETARGGYTF. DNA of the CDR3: TGTGCCAGCAGTGAGACGGCTCGTGGGGGCTACACCTTC.

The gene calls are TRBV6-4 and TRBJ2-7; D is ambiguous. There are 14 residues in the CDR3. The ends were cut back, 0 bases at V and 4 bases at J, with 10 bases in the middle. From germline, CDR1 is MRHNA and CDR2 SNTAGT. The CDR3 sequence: CASSDSRERYEQYF. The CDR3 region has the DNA TGTGCCAGCAGTGACTCTCGAGAGCGATACGAGCAGTACTTC.

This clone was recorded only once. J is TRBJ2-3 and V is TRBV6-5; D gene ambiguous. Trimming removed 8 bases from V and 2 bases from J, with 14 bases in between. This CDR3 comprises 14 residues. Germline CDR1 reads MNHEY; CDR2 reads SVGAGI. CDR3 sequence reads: CASLHHPATDTQYF. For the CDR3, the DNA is TGTGCCAGCCTACACCACCCGGCCACAGATACGCAGTATTTT.

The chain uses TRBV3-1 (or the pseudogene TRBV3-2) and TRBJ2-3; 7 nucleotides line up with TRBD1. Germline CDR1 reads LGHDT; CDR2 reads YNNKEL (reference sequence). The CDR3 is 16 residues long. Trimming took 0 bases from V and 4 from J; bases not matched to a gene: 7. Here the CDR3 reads CASSQDRVRGSDTQYF. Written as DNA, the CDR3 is TGTGCCAGCAGCCAAGATAGGGTCAGGGGGTCAGATACGCAGTATTTT.

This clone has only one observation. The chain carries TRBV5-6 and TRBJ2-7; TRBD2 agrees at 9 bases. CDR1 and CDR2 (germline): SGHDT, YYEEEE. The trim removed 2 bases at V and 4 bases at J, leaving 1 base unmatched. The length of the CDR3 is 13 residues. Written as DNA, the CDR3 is TGTGCCAGCAGCTTTAGCGGGGGTTACGAGCAGTACTTC. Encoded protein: CASSFSGGYEQYF.

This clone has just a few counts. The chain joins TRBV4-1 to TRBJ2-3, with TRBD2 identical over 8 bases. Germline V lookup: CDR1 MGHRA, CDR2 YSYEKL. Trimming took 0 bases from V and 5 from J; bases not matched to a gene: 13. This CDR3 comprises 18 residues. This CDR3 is CASSQDDLRRGGLDTQYF. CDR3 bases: TGCGCCAGCAGCCAAGATGACCTTCGCCGGGGGGGCCTAGATACGCAGTATTTT.

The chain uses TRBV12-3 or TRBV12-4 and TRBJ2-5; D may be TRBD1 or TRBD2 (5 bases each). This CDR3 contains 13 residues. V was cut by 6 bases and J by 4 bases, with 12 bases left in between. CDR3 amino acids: CASSSVRGETQYF. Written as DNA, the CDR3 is TGTGCCAGCAGCTCTGTGAGGGGAGAGACCCAGTACTTC.

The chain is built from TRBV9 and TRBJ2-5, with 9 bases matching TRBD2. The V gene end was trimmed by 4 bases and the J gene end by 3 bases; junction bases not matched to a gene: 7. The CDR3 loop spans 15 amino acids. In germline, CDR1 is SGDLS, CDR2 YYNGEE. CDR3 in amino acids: CASSSGTSIEETQYF. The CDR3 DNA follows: TGTGCCAGCAGCTCCGGGACTAGCATAGAAGAGACCCAGTACTTC.

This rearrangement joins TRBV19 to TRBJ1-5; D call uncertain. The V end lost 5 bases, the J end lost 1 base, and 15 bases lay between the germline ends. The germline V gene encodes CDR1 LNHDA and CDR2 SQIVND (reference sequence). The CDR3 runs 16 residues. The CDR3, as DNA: TGTGCCAGTAGTGTAGGCAGAGGAAGAAGCAATCAGCCCCAGCATTTT. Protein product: CASSVGRGRSNQPQHF.

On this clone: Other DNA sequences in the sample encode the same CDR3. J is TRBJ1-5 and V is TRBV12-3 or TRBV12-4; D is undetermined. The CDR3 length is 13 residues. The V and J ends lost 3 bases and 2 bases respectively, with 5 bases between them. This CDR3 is CASSFGGNQPQHF. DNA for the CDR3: TGTGCCAGCAGTTTTGGGGGCAATCAGCCCCAGCATTTT.

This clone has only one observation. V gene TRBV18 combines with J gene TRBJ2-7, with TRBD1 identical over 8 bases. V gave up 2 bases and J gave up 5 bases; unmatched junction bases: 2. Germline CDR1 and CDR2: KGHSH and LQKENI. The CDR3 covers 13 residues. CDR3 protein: CASSPSGGHEQYF. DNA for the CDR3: TGTGCCAGCTCACCATCAGGGGGCCACGAGCAGTACTTC. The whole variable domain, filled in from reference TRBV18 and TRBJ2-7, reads NAGVMQNPRHLVRRRGQEARLRCSPMKGHSHVYWYRQLPEEGLKFMVYLQKENIIDESGMPKERFSAEFPKEGPSILRIQQVVRGDSAAYFCASSPSGGHEQYFGPGTRLTVT.

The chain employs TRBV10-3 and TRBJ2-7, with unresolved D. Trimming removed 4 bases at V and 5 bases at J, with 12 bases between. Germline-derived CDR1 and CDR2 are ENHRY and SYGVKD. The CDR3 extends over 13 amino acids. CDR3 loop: CAISAKGRDEQYF. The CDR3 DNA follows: TGTGCCATCAGTGCTAAGGGTAGGGACGAGCAGTACTTC.

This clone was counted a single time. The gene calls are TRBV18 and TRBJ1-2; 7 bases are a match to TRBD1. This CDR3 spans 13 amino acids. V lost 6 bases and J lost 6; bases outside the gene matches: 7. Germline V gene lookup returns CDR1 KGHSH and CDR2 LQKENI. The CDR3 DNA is TGTGCCAGCTCGGCGAGCGACAGGGATGGCTACACCTTC. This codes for CASSASDRDGYTF.

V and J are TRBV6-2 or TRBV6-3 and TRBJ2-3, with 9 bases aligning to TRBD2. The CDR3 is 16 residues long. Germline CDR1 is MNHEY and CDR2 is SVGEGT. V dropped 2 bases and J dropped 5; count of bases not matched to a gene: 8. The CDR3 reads CASSYLRGGQGDTQYF. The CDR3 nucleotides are TGTGCCAGCAGTTACCTGCGGGGGGGCCAAGGAGATACGCAGTATTTT.

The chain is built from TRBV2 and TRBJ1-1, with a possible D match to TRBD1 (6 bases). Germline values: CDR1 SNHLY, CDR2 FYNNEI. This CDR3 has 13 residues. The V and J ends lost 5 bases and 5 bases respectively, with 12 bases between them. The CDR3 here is CASSTHRETEAFF. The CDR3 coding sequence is TGTGCCAGCAGTACACACAGGGAAACTGAAGCTTTCTTT.

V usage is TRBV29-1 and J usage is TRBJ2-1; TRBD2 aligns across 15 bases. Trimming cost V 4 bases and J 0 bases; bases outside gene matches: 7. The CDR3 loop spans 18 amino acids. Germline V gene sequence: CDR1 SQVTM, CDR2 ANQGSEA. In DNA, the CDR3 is TGCAGCGTTGTAGGACTAGCGGGGGGGCCGGGCTCCTACAATGAGCAGTTCTTC. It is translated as CSVVGLAGGPGSYNEQFF.

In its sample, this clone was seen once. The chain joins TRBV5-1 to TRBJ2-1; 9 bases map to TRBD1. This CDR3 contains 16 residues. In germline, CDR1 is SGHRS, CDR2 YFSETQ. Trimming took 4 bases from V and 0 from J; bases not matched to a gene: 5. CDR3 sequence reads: CASSLGTGSSYNEQFF. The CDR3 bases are TGCGCCAGCAGCCTCGGGACAGGGAGCTCCTACAATGAGCAGTTCTTC.

In DNA form, the CDR3 reads TGTGCCTGGAGTTTGGGACAGGGGGGGGAAGCTTTCTTT. Protein: CAWSLGQGGEAFF. The chain joins TRBV30 to TRBJ1-1, with TRBD1 identical over 11 bases. Per the germline V gene, CDR1 is GTSNPN and CDR2 is SVGIG (reference sequence). The CDR3 consists of 13 residues. V lost 2 bases and J lost 8; bases outside the gene matches: 4.